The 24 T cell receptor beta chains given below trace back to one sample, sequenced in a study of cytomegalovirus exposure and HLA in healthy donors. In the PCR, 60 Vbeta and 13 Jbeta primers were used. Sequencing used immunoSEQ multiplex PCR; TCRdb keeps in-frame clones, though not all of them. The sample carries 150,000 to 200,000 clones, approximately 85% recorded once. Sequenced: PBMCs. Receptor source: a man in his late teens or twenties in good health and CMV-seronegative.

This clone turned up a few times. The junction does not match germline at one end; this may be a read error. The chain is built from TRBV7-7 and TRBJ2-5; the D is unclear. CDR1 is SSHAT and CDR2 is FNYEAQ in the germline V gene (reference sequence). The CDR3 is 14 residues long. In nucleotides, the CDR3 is TGTGCTAGCAGCCCGAGGAGCATCCAAGAGACCCAGTACTTC. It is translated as CASSPRSIQETQYF.

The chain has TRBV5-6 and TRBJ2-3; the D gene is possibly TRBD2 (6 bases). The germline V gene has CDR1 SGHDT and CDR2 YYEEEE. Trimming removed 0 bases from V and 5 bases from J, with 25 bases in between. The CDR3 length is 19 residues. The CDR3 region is CASSLGGRREALLRDTQYF. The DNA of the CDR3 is TGTGCCAGCAGCTTGGGAGGACGCAGGGAGGCCCTTCTCCGAGATACGCAGTATTTT.

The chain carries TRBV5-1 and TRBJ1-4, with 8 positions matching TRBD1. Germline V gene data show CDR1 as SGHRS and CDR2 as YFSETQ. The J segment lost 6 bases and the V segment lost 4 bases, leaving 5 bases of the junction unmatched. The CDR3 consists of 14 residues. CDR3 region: CASSPDRVDEKLFF. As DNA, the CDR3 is TGCGCCAGCAGCCCGGACAGGGTGGATGAAAAACTGTTTTTT. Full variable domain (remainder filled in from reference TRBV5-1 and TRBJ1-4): KAGVTQTPRYLIKTRGQQVTLSCSPISGHRSVSWYQQTPGQGLQFLFEYFSETQRNKGNFPGRFSGRQFSNSRSEMNVSTLELGDSALYLCASSPDRVDEKLFFGSGTQLSVL.

The CDR3 loop reads CASSKAGLEAEQFF. Written as DNA, the CDR3 is TGTGCCAGTAGTAAGGCGGGACTAGAGGCTGAGCAGTTCTTC. The genes are TRBV19 and TRBJ2-1; 8 bases are a match to TRBD2. V lost 4 bases and J lost 9; bases outside the gene matches: 8. The CDR3 length is 14 residues. Per germline, CDR1 LNHDA and CDR2 SQIVND (reference sequence).

Written as DNA, the CDR3 is TGTGCCAGCAGTGCGGTGGCCACGGGCTATGGCTACACCTTC. Translated, it gives CASSAVATGYGYTF. This chain connects TRBV2 to TRBJ1-2; D gene unclear. Germline V gene lookup returns CDR1 SNHLY and CDR2 FYNNEI. This CDR3 spans 14 amino acids. Between the trimmed V and J ends, which lost 4 bases and 4 bases, there was a span of 13 bases.

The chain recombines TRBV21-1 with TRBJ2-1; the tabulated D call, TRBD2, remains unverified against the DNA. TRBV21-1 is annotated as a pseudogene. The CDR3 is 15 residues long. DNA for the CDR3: TGTGCCAGCAGCAGCTTTGGCGGGAGAGCCAATGAGCAGTTCTTC. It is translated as CASSSFGGRANEQFF.

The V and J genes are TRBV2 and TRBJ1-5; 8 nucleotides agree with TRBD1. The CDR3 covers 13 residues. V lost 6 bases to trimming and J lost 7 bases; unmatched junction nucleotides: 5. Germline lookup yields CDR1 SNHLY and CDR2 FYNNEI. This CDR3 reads CASRFTGGQPQHF. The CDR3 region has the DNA TGTGCCAGCAGGTTTACAGGGGGACAGCCCCAGCATTTT.

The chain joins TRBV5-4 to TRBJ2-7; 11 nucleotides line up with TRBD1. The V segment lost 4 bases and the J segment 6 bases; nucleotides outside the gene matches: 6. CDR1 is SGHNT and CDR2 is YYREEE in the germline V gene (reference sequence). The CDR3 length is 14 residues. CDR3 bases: TGTGCCAGCAGCCAATCAGGGACAGGGGGCGAGCAGTACTTC. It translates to CASSQSGTGGEQYF. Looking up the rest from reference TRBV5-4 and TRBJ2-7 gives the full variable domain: ETGVTQSPTHLIKTRGQQVTLRCSSQSGHNTVSWYQQALGQGPQFIFQYYREEENGRGNFPPRFSGLQFPNYSSELNVNALELDDSALYLCASSQSGTGGEQYFGPGTRLTVT.

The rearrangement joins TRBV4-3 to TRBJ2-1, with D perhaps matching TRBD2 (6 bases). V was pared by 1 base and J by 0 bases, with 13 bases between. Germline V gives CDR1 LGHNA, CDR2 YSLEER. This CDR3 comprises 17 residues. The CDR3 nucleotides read TGCGCCAGCAGCCAAGGGGGACTCCGAAGCTCCTACAATGAGCAGTTCTTC. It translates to CASSQGGLRSSYNEQFF.

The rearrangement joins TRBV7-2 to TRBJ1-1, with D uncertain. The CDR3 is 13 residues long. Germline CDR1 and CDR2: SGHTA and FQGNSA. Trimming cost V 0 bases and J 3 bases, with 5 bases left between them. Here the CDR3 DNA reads TGTGCCAGCAGCTTAGCGCACTACACTGAAGCTTTCTTT. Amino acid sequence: CASSLAHYTEAFF.

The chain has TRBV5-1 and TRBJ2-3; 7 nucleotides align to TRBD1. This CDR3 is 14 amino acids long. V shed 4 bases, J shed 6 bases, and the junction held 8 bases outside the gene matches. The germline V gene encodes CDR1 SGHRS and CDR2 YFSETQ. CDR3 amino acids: CASSALTGMDTQYF. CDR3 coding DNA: TGCGCCAGCAGCGCCTTGACAGGGATGGATACGCAGTATTTT.

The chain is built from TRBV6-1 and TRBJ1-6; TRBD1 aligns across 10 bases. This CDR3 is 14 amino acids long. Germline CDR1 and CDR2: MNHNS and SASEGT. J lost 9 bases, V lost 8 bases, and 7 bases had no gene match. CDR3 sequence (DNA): TGTGCCAGCCTGGGGGGACAGGGGTTTTCACCCCTCCACTTT. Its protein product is CASLGGQGFSPLHF.

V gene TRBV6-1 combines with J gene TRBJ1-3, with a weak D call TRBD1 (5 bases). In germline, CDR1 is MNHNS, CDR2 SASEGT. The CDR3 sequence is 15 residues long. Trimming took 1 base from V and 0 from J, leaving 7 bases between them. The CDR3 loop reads CASSEGQLSGNTIYF. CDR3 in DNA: TGTGCCAGCAGTGAAGGACAGCTCTCTGGAAACACCATATATTTT.

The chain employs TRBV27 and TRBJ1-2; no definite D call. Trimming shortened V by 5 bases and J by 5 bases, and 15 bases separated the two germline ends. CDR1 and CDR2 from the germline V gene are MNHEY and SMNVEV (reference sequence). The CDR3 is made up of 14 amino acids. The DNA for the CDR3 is TGTGCCAGCAGTCCATCGGTCACGGAGTATGGCTACACCTTC. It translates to CASSPSVTEYGYTF.

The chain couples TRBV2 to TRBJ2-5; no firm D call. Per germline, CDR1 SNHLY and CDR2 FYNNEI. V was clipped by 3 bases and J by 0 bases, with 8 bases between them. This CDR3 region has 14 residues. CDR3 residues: CASSESVYQETQYF. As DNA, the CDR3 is TGTGCCAGCAGTGAGTCCGTGTACCAAGAGACCCAGTACTTC.

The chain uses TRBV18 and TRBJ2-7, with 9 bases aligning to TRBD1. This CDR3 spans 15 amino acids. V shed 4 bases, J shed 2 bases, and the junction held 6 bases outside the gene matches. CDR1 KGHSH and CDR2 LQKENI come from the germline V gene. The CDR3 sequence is CASSRAGTGTYEQYF. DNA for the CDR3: TGTGCCAGCTCACGGGCCGGGACAGGGACCTACGAGCAGTACTTC. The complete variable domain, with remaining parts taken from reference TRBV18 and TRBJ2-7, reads NAGVMQNPRHLVRRRGQEARLRCSPMKGHSHVYWYRQLPEEGLKFMVYLQKENIIDESGMPKERFSAEFPKEGPSILRIQQVVRGDSAAYFCASSRAGTGTYEQYFGPGTRLTVT.

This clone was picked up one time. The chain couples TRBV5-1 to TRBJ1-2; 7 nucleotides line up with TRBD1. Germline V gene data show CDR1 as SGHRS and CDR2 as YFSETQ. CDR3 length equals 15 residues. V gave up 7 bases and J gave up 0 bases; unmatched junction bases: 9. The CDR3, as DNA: TGCGCCAGCTCCGGACAGGCTTATTCTAACTATGGCTACACCTTC. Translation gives CASSGQAYSNYGYTF. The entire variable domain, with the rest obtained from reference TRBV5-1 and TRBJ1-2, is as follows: KAGVTQTPRYLIKTRGQQVTLSCSPISGHRSVSWYQQTPGQGLQFLFEYFSETQRNKGNFPGRFSGRQFSNSRSEMNVSTLELGDSALYLCASSGQAYSNYGYTFGSGTRLTVV.

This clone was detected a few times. CDR3 sequence (DNA): TGTGCCAGCAGCCGAACCGGGGATACAGGGAGAAGACTGTACTTC. This translates into CASSRTGDTGRRLYF. The chain joins TRBV14 to TRBJ2-7, with a possible D match to TRBD1 (6 bases). Germline-derived CDR1 and CDR2 are SGHDN and FVKESK. The CDR3 runs to 15 residues. V was trimmed by 4 bases and J by 12 bases, leaving 25 bases between them.

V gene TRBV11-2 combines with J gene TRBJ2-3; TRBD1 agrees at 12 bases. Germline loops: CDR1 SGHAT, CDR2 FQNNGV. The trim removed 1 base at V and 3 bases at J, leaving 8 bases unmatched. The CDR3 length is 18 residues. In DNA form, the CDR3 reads TGTGCCAGCAGCTTAGGGGGGACAGGGGGCCCTCCTACAGATACGCAGTATTTT. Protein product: CASSLGGTGGPPTDTQYF.

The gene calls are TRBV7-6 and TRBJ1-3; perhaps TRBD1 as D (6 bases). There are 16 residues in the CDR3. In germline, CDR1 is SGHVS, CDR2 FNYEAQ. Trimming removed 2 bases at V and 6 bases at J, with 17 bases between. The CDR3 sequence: CASSLFEGAGVNTIYF. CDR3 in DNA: TGTGCCAGCAGCTTATTTGAAGGGGCAGGGGTAAACACCATATATTTT.

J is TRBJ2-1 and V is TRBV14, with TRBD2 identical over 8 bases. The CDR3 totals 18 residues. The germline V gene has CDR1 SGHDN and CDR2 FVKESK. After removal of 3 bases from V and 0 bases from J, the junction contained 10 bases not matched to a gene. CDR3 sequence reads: CASSHTSGRRSSYNEQFF. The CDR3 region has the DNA TGTGCCAGCAGCCATACTAGCGGAAGAAGGAGCTCCTACAATGAGCAGTTCTTC.

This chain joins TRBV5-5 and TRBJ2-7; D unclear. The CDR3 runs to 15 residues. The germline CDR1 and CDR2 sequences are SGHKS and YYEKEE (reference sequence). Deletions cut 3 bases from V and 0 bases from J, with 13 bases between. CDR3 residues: CASSYPTRSSYEQYF. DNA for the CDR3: TGTGCCAGCAGCTATCCTACTCGTAGCTCCTACGAGCAGTACTTC.

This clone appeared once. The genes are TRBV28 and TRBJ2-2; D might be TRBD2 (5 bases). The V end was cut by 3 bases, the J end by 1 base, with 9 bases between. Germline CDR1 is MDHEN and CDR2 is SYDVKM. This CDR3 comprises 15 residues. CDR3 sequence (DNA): TGTGCCAGCAGTTTCGCGGGCAGGAACACCGGGGAGCTGTTTTTT. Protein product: CASSFAGRNTGELFF. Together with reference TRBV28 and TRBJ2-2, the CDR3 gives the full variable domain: DVKVTQSSRYLVKRTGEKVFLECVQDMDHENMFWYRQDPGLGLRLIYFSYDVKMKEKGDIPEGYSVSREKKERFSLILESASTNQTSMYLCASSFAGRNTGELFFGEGSRLTVL.

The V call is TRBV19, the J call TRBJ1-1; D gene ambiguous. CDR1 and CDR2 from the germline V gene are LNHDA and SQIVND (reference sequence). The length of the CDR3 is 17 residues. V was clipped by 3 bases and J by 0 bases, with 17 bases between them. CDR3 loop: CASSIRSAGRLNTEAFF. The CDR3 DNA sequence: TGTGCCAGTAGTATCCGAAGCGCGGGCCGGCTGAACACTGAAGCTTTCTTT.